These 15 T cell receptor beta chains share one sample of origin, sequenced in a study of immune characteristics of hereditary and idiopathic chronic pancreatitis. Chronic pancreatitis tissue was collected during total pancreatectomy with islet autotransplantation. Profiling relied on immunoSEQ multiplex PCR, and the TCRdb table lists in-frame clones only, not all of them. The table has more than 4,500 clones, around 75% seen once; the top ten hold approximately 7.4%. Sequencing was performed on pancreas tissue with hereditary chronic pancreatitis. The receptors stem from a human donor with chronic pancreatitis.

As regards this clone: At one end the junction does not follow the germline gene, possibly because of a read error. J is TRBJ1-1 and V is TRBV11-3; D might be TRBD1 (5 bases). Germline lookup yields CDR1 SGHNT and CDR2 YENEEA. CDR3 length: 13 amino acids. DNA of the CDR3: TGTACCAGCAGCTTATATGGGGGCACTGAAGCTTTCTTT. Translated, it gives CTSSLYGGTEAFF.

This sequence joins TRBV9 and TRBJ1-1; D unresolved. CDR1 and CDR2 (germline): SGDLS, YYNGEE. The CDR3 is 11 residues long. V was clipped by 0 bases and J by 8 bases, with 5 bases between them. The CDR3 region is CASSVGGEAFF. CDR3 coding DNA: TGTGCCAGCAGCGTAGGCGGGGAAGCTTTCTTT.

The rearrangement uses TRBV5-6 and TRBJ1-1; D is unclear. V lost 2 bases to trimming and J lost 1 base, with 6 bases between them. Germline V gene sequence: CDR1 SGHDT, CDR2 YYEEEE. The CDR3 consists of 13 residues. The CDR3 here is CASSFLPNTEAFF. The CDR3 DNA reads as TGTGCCAGCAGCTTCCTCCCGAACACTGAAGCTTTCTTT.

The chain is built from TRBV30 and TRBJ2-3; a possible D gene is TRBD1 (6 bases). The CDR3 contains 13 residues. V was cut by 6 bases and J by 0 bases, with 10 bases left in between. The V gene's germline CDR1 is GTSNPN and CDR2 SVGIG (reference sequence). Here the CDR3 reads CACQGQSTDTQYF. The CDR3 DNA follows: TGTGCCTGCCAAGGACAGAGCACAGATACGCAGTATTTT.

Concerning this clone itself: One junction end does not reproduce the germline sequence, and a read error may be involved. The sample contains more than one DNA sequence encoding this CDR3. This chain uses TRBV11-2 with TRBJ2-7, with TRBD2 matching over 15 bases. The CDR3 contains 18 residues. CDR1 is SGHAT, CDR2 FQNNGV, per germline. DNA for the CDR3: TGTGCTAGCAGCCGGGGACTAGCGGGGGGTACTTTCTCCTACGAGCAGTACTTC. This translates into CASSRGLAGGTFSYEQYF.

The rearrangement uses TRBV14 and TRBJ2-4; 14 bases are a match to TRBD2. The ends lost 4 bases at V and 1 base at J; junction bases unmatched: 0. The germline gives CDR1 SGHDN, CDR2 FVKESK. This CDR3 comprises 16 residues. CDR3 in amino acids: CASSRTSGGAKNIQYF. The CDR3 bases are TGTGCCAGCAGCCGGACTAGCGGGGGGGCCAAAAACATTCAGTACTTC.

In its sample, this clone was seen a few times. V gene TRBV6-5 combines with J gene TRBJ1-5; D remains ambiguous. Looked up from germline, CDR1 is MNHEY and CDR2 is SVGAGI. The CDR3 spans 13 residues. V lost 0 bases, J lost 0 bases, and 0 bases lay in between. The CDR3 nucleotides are TGTGCCAGCAGTTACTCTAGCAATCAGCCCCAGCATTTT. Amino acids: CASSYSSNQPQHF.

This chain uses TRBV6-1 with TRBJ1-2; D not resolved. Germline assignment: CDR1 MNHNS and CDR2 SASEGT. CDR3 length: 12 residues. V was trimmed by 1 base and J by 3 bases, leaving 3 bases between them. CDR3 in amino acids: CASSEGHYGYTF. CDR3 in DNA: TGTGCCAGCAGTGAAGGCCACTATGGCTACACCTTC.

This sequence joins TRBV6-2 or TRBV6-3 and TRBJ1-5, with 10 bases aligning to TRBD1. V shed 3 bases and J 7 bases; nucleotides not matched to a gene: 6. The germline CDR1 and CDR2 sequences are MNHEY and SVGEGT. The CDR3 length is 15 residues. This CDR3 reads CASSYSRTGGQPQHF. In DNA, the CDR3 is TGTGCCAGCAGTTATTCCCGGACAGGGGGACAGCCCCAGCATTTT.

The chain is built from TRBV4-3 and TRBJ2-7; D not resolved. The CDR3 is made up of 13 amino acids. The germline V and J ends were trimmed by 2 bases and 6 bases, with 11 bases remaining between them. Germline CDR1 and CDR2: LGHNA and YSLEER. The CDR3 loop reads CASSQWFGREQYF. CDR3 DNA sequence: TGCGCCAGCAGCCAATGGTTCGGCCGCGAGCAGTACTTC.

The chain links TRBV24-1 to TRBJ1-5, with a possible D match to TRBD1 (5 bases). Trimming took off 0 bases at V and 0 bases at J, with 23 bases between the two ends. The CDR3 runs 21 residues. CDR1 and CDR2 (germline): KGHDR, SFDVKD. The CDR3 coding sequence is TGTGCCACCAGTGATTTGGTCAGGGAGAAAGGAAGGGCTTATAGCAATCAGCCCCAGCATTTT. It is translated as CATSDLVREKGRAYSNQPQHF.

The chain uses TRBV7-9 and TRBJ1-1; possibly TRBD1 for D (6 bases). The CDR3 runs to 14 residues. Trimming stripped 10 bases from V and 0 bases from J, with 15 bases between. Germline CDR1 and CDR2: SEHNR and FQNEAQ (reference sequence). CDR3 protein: CATYRQDLNTEAFF. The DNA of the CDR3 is TGTGCCACTTATCGACAGGACCTGAACACTGAAGCTTTCTTT.

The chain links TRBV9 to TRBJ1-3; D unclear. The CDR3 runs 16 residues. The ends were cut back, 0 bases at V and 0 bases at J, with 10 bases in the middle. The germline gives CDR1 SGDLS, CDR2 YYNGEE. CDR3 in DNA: TGTGCCAGCAGCGTAGCCGCTGACTACTCTGGAAACACCATATATTTT. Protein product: CASSVAADYSGNTIYF.

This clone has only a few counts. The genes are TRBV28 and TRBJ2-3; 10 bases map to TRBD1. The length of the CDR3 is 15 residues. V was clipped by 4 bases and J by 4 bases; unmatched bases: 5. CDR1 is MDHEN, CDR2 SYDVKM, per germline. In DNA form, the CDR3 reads TGTGCCAGCAGTTCCCCGGGACAGGGGCCAGATACGCAGTATTTT. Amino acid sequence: CASSSPGQGPDTQYF.

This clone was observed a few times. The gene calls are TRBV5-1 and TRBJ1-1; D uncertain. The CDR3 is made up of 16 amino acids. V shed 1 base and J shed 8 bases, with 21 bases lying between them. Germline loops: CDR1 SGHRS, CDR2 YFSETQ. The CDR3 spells CASSLSPTAPFSEAFF. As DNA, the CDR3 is TGCGCCAGCAGCTTGTCTCCAACAGCACCATTTTCCGAAGCTTTCTTT.